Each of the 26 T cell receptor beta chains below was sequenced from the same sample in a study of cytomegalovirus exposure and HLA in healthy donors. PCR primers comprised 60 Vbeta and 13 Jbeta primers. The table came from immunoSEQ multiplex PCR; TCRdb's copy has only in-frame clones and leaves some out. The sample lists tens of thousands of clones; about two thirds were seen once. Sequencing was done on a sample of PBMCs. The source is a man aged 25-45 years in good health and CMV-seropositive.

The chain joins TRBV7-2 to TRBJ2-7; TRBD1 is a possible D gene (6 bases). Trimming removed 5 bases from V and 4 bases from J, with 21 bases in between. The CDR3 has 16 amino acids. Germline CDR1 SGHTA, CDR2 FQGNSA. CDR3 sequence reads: CASSLGAAGGRYEQYF. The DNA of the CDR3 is TGTGCCAGCAGCCTGGGGGCAGCCGGAGGTAGGTACGAGCAGTACTTC. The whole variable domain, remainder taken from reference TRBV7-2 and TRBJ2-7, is GAGVSQSPSNKVTEKGKDVELRCDPISGHTALYWYRQSLGQGLEFLIYFQGNSAPDKSGLPSDRFSAERTGGSVSTLTIQRTQQEDSAVYLCASSLGAAGGRYEQYFGPGTRLTVT.

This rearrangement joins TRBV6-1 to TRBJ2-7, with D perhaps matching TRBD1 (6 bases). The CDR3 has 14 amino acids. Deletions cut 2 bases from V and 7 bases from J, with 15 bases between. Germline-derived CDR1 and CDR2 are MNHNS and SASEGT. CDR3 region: CASSELGQPGEQYF. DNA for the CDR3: TGTGCCAGCAGTGAATTAGGACAGCCAGGAGAGCAGTACTTC.

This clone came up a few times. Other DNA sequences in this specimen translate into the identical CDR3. The CDR3 DNA reads TGTGCCAGCAGTTACTCTCAGGATTCACCCCTCCACTTT. This translates into CASSYSQDSPLHF. This rearrangement joins TRBV6-5 to TRBJ1-6; unclear D gene. CDR3 size: 13 residues. Trimming stripped 0 bases from V and 8 bases from J, with 5 bases between. Germline CDR1 reads MNHEY; CDR2 reads SVGAGI.

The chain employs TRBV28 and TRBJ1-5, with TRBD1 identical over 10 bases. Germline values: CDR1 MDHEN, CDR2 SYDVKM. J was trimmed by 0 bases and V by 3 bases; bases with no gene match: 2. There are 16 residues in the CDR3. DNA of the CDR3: TGTGCCAGCAGTTTTTGGACAGGGGGTAGCAATCAGCCCCAGCATTTT. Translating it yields CASSFWTGGSNQPQHF. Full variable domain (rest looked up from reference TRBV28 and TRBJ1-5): DVKVTQSSRYLVKRTGEKVFLECVQDMDHENMFWYRQDPGLGLRLIYFSYDVKMKEKGDIPEGYSVSREKKERFSLILESASTNQTSMYLCASSFWTGGSNQPQHFGDGTRLSIL.

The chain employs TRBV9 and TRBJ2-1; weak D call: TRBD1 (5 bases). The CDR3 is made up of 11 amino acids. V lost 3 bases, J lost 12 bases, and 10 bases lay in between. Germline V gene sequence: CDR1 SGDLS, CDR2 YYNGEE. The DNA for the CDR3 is TGTGCCAGCAGCGAGGCAGGGCGGCAGTTCTTC. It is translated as CASSEAGRQFF.

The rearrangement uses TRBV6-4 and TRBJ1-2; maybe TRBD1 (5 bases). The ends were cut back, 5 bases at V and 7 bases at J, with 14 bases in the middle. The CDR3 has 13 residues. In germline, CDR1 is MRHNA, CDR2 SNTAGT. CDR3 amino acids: CASSPQGFGGYTF. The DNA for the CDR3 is TGTGCCAGCAGTCCTCAGGGCTTTGGTGGCTACACCTTC.

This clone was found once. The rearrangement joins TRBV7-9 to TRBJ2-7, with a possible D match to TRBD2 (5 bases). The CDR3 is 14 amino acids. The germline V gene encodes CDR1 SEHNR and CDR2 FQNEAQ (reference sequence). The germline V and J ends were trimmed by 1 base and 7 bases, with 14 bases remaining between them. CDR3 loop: CASSLEAVTGEQYF. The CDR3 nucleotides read TGTGCCAGCAGCTTAGAGGCAGTAACGGGGGAGCAGTACTTC.

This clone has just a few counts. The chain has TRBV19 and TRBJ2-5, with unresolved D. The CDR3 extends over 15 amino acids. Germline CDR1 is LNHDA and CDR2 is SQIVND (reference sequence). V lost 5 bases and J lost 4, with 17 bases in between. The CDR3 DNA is TGTGCCAGTAGTGTTACCCCGCCATTCGGAGAGACCCAGTACTTC. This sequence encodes CASSVTPPFGETQYF.

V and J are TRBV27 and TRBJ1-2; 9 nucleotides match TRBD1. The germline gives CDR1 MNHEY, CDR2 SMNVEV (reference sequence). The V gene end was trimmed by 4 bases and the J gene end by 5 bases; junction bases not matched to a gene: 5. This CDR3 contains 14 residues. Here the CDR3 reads CASSWTGEDYGYTF. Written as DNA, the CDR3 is TGTGCCAGCAGTTGGACAGGGGAGGATTATGGCTACACCTTC.

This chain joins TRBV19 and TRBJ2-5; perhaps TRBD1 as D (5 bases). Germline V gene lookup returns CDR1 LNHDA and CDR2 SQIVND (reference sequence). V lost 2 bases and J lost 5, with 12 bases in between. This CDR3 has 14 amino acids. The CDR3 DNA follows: TGTGCCAGTAGTATAACAGGTGTCCGGGAGACCCAGTACTTC. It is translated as CASSITGVRETQYF.

The CDR3 bases are TGTGCCTGGACTATAGGACAGTGGAACACTGAAGCTTTCTTT. It specifies CAWTIGQWNTEAFF. The chain joins TRBV30 to TRBJ1-1; D is perhaps TRBD1 (6 bases). In germline, CDR1 is GTSNPN, CDR2 SVGIG (reference sequence). The V gene lost 4 bases and the J gene lost 1 base, with 13 bases spanning the gap. The CDR3 runs 14 residues. The variable domain in full, completed from reference TRBV30 and TRBJ1-1, reads SQTIHQWPATLVQPVGSPLSLECTVEGTSNPNLYWYRQAAGRGLQLLFYSVGIGQISSEVPQNLSASRPQDRQFILSSKKLLLSDSGFYLCAWTIGQWNTEAFFGQGTRLTVV.

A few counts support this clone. The CDR3 reads CASSLFGTSATDTQYF. CDR3 in DNA: TGCGCCAGCAGCCTCTTCGGAACTAGCGCCACAGATACGCAGTATTTT. The gene calls are TRBV5-1 and TRBJ2-3; 7 bases are shared with TRBD2. Germline V gene lookup returns CDR1 SGHRS and CDR2 YFSETQ. This CDR3 comprises 16 residues. Losses at the gene ends were 4 bases for V and 2 bases for J; bases not matched to a gene: 10.

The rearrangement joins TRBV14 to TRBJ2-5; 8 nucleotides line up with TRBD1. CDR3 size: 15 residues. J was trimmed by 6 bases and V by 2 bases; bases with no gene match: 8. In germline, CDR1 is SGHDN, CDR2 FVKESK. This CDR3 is CASSQLIGTGKTQYF. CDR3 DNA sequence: TGTGCCAGCAGCCAACTTATCGGGACAGGAAAGACCCAGTACTTC.

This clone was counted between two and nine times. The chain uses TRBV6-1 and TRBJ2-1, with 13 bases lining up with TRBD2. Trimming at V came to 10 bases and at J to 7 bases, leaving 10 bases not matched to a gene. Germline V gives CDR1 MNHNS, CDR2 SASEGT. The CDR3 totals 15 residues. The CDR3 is CATTSGGLALNEQFF. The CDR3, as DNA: TGTGCCACGACTAGCGGGGGGCTGGCGTTGAATGAGCAGTTCTTC.

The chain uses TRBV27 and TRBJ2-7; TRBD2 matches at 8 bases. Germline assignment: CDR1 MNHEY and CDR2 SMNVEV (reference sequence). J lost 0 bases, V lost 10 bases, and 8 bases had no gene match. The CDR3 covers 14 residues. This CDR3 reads CATSPGLDSYEQYF. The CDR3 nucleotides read TGTGCCACCTCACCGGGACTAGACTCCTACGAGCAGTACTTC.

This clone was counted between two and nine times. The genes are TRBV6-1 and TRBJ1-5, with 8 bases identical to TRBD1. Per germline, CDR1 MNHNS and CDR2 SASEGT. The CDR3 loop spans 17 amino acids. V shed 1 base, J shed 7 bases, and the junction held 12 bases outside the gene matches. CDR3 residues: CASSEGSGPGGWQPQHF. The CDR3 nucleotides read TGTGCCAGCAGTGAAGGTTCGGGGCCAGGGGGCTGGCAGCCCCAGCATTTT.

The CDR3 DNA reads as TGTGCCAGCAGCCTCGGACTCACCTACGAGCAGTACTTC. Translation: CASSLGLTYEQYF. V is TRBV14 and J is TRBJ2-7, with D perhaps matching TRBD2 (5 bases). Germline CDR1 SGHDN, CDR2 FVKESK. The CDR3 covers 13 residues. V lost 4 bases, J lost 2 bases, and 9 bases lay in between.

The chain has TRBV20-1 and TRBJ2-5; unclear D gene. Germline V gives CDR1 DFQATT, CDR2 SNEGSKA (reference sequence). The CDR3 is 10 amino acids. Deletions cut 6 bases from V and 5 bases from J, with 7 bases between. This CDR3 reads CSAVRETQYF. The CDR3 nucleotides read TGCAGTGCGGTCCGGGAGACCCAGTACTTC.

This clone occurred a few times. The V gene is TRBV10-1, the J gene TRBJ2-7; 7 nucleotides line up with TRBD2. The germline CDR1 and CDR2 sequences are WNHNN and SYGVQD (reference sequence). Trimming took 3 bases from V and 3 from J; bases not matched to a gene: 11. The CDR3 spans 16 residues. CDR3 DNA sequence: TGCGCCAGCAGTGATCTCGGGGGGAGGGGTTACTACGAGCAGTACTTC. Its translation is CASSDLGGRGYYEQYF.

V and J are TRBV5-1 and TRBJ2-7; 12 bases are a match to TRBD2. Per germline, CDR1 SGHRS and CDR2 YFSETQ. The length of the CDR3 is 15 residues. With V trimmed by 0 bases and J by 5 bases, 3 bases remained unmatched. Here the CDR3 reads CASSLGLAGDHEQYF. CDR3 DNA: TGCGCCAGCAGCTTGGGACTAGCGGGAGACCACGAGCAGTACTTC.

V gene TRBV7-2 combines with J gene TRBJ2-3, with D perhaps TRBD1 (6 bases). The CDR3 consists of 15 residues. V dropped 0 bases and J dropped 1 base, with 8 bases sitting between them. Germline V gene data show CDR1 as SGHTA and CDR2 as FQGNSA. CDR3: CASSLAGAGTDTQYF. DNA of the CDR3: TGTGCCAGCAGCTTAGCGGGGGCAGGCACAGATACGCAGTATTTT.

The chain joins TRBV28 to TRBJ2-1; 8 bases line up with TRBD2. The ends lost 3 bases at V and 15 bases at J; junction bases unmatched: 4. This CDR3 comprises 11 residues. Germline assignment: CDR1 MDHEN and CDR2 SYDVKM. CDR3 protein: CASSFAGGPFF. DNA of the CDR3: TGTGCCAGCAGTTTTGCGGGAGGCCCGTTCTTC. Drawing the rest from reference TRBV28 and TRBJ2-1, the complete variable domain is DVKVTQSSRYLVKRTGEKVFLECVQDMDHENMFWYRQDPGLGLRLIYFSYDVKMKEKGDIPEGYSVSREKKERFSLILESASTNQTSMYLCASSFAGGPFFGPGTRLTVL.

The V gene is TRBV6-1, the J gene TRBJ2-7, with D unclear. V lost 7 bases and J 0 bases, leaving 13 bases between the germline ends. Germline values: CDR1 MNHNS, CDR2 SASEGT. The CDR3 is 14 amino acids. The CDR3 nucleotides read TGTGCCAGCATTCCGCATCCTAGCTCCTACGAGCAGTACTTC. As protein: CASIPHPSSYEQYF.

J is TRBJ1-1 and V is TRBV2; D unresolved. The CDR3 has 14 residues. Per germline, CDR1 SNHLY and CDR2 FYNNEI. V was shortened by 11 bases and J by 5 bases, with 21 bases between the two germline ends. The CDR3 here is CAGRSSGKPTEAFF. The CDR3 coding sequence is TGTGCCGGAAGGTCCTCGGGGAAGCCGACTGAAGCTTTCTTT. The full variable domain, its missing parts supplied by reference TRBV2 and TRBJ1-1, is EPEVTQTPSHQVTQMGQEVILRCVPISNHLYFYWYRQILGQKVEFLVSFYNNEISEKSEIFDDQFSVERPDGSNFTLKIRSTKLEDSAMYFCAGRSSGKPTEAFFGQGTRLTVV.

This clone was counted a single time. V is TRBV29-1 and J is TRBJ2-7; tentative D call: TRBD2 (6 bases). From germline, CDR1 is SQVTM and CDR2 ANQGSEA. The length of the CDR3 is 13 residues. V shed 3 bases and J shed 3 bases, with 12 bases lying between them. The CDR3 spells CSVEETEGYEQYF. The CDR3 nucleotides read TGCAGCGTTGAGGAAACGGAGGGCTACGAGCAGTACTTC.

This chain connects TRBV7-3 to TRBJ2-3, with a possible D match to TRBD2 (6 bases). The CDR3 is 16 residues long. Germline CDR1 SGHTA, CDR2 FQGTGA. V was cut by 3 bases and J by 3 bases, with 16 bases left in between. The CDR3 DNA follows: TGTGCCAGCAGCTTCTCCTTCTCTAGCGTTACAGATACGCAGTATTTT. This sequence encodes CASSFSFSSVTDTQYF.